The TCR beta chain under discussion was sequenced for a study of identical twins. The table lists this clonotype with many counts. The antigen remains undetermined. The study, taken as a whole, reports: Insertions ran lower in abundant cord blood beta clonotypes, though not in memory repertoires. Modelling underestimated the level of out-of-frame TCR alpha sharing observed in monozygotic twins.

A universal primer site was created by template switching, with the cDNA bearing unique molecular identifiers. TCRdb fed the 5' RACE reads into MiXCR, producing one record per CDR3 protein. The sample records nearly 900,000 distinct CDR3 sequences, around 12% being singletons. These data were also filed under a second study, of yellow fever vaccine responses in identical twins. This second report adds: Vaccine T cell responses of twins reportedly seemed partly convergent and partly personalized.

The TCR was taken from a woman aged 18-35 years in good health. The material sequenced was PBMCs.

The CDR3 protein is CASSGSGLSLETQYF. CDR3 DNA: TGTGCCAGCAGCGGTTCGGGACTTAGCCTCGAGACCCAGTACTTC. V gene TRBV3-1 combines with J gene TRBJ2-5, with D possibly matching TRBD2 (6 bases). CDR1 is LGHDT, CDR2 YNNKEL, per germline (reference sequence). V was pared by 5 bases and J by 5 bases, with 18 bases between. This CDR3 has 15 residues.